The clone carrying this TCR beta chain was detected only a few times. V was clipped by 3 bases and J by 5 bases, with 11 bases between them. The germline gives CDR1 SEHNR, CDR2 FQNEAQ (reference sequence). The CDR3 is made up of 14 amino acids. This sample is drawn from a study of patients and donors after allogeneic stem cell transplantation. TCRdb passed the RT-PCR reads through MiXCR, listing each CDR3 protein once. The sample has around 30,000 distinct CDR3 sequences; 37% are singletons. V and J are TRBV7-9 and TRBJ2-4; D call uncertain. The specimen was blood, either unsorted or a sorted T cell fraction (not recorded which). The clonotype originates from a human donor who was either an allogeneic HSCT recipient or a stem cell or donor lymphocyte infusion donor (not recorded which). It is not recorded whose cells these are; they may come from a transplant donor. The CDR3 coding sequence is TGTGCCAGCAGCTTGGATTACAATGAAAACATTCAGTACTTC. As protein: CASSLDYNENIQYF.